Listed here are 2 T cell receptor beta chains from one sample, sequenced in a study of a mutant IDH1 vaccine in newly diagnosed glioma. Method: immunoSEQ multiplex PCR; TCRdb's copy keeps in-frame clones and lacks some. In the table there are 43,000 or so clones, around 92% of which are singletons. Their antigens are not known. Time point here: week 35, safety follow-up. Every vaccine dose comprised 300 ug of mutant IDH1 20-mer peptide plus topical imiquimod. This specimen was PBMCs, taken from a glioma patient whose treatment included an IDH1 peptide vaccine. Receptors originate from a man aged 45-65 years with glioma.

The sample holds one count of this clone. The J gene is TRBJ2-7, the V gene TRBV7-2; TRBD1 aligns across 9 bases. V lost 5 bases and J lost 2; bases outside the gene matches: 4. Germline assignment: CDR1 SGHTA and CDR2 FQGNSA. The CDR3 runs 14 residues. CDR3 loop: CASSKTGGPYEQYF. Here the CDR3 DNA reads TGTGCCAGCAGCAAGACAGGGGGACCCTACGAGCAGTACTTC.

The chain employs TRBV5-1 and TRBJ2-5; 11 bases line up with TRBD2. The CDR3 loop spans 14 amino acids. V gave up 5 bases and J gave up 5 bases; unmatched junction bases: 5. CDR1 and CDR2 (germline): SGHRS, YFSETQ. DNA for the CDR3: TGCGCCAGCAGTAGGCTAGCGGGAGGCGAGACCCAGTACTTC. Translation: CASSRLAGGETQYF.